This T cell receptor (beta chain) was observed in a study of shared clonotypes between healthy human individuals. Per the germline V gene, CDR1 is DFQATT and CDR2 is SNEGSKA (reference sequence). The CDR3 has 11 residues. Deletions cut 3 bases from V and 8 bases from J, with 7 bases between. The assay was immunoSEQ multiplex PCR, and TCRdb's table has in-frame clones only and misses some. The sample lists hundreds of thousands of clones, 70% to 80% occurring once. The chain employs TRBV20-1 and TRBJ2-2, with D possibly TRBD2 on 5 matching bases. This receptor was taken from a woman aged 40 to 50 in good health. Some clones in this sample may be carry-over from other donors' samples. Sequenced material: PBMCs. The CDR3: CSASSGGELFF. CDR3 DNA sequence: TGCAGTGCTAGTTCGGGGGGGGAGCTGTTTTTT.